This is a list of T cell receptor beta chains from one sample in a study of CD8 T cells in ankylosing spondylitis. One entry per CDR3 protein results from TCRdb running MiXCR on the 5' RACE reads. The sample holds about 250,000 distinct CDR3 sequences, about 10% seen once. Sequenced material: blood, either unsorted or a sorted T cell fraction (not recorded which). The receptors come from a male donor with ankylosing spondylitis or in good health (not recorded which). Both conserved end residues are part of each CDR3. D genes are given only for firm matches. Clone size appears in some rows only: once, few, many, or a class for an expanded clone.

clone_size,j_call,v_call,d_call,cdr3_aa,cdr3_nt
many,TRBJ2-3,TRBV20-1,-,CSAVPGGGDTQYF,TGCAGTGCTGTCCCCGGGGGAGGAGATACGCAGTATTTT
many,TRBJ1-5,TRBV12-5,-,CASGLEGYSNQPQHF,TGTGCTAGTGGTTTGGAGGGCTATAGCAATCAGCCCCAGCATTTT
many,TRBJ2-1,TRBV30,-,CAVRDLYNEQFF,TGTGCTGTTCGGGACTTATACAATGAGCAGTTCTTC
many,TRBJ1-1,TRBV4-2,-,CASSQAGSLNTEAFF,TGTGCCAGCAGCCAAGCGGGCAGTTTGAACACTGAAGCTTTCTTT
many,TRBJ2-7,TRBV6-1,TRBD2,CASRPTSRVSYEQYF,TGTGCCAGCAGACCGACTAGCAGGGTCTCCTACGAGCAGTACTTC
many,TRBJ2-7,TRBV15,TRBD1,CATSRGTGGSYEQYF,TGTGCCACCAGCAGAGGGACAGGGGGCTCCTACGAGCAGTACTTC
many,TRBJ2-1,TRBV24-1,-,CATSDFTEGNEQFF,TGTGCCACCAGTGATTTTACAGAAGGCAATGAGCAGTTCTTC
many,TRBJ1-2,TRBV25-1,-,CASSEYRQVGGYTF,TGTGCCAGCAGTGAATATCGACAGGTGGGCGGCTACACCTTC
many,TRBJ1-1,TRBV5-8,-,CASIRKGGLNTEAFF,TGTGCCAGCATCCGCAAAGGCGGATTGAACACTGAAGCTTTCTTT
-,TRBJ2-5,TRBV11-2,-,CASSLGGTFQETQYF,TGTGCCAGCAGCTTAGGGGGGACTTTCCAAGAGACCCAGTACTTC
many,TRBJ1-5,TRBV20-1,-,CSATAGSSEYQPQHF,TGCAGTGCTACAGCAGGATCTTCGGAGTATCAGCCCCAGCATTTT
many,TRBJ2-1,TRBV6-6,-,CASRGGPFAKQFF,TGTGCCAGCAGGGGGGGCCCCTTCGCGAAACAGTTCTTC
many,TRBJ2-7,TRBV20-1,-,CSARSVLYEQYF,TGCAGTGCTAGAAGCGTCCTCTACGAGCAGTACTTC
many,TRBJ2-1,TRBV11-2,-,CASSPGRPGNEQFF,TGTGCCAGCAGCCCGGGACGCCCTGGGAATGAGCAGTTCTTC
-,TRBJ2-5,TRBV20-1,TRBD2,CSAGGLAAYQETQYF,TGCAGTGCTGGTGGACTAGCGGCGTACCAAGAGACCCAGTACTTC
many,TRBJ1-5,TRBV25-1,-,CASSGPGGYGNQPQHF,TGTGCCAGCAGTGGGCCGGGGGGTTATGGCAATCAGCCCCAGCATTTT
many,TRBJ1-5,TRBV20-1,TRBD1,CSATLGQISNQPQHF,TGCAGTGCTACCCTGGGACAGATTAGCAATCAGCCCCAGCATTTT
many,TRBJ2-7,TRBV29-1,-,CSASGPYEQYF,TGCAGCGCATCCGGGCCCTACGAGCAGTACTTC
many,TRBJ1-2,TRBV3-1,-,CASSQVGSANYGYTF,TGTGCCAGCAGCCAAGTCGGCTCAGCTAACTATGGCTACACCTTC